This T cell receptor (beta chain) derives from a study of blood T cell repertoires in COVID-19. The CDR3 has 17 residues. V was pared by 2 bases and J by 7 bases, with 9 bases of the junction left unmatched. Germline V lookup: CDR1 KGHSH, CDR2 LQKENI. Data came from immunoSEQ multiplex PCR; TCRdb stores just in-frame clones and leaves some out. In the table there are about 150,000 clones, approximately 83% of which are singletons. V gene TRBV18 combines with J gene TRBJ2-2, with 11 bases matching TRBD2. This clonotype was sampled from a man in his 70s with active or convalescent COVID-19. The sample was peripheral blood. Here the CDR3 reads CASSPTSGSNKVGELFF. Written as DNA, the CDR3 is TGTGCCAGCTCACCAACTAGCGGGAGTAATAAAGTCGGGGAGCTGTTTTTT.